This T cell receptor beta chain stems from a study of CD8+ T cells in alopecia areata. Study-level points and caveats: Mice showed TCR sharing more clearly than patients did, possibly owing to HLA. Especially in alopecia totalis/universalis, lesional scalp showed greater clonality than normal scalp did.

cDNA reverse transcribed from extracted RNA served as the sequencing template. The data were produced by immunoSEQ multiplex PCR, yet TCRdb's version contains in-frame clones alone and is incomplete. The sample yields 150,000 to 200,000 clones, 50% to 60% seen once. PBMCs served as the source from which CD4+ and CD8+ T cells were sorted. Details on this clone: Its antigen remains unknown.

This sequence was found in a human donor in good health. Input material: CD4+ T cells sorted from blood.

The CDR3 DNA follows: TGTGCCACCAGGAGAACAGGGGCAACTAATGAAAAACTGTTTTTT. Amino acid sequence: CATRRTGATNEKLFF. The chain has TRBV15 and TRBJ1-4; TRBD1 matches 7 bases. The ends lost 6 bases at V and 0 bases at J; junction bases unmatched: 4. There are 15 residues in the CDR3. CDR1 is LNHNV, CDR2 YYDKDF, per germline (reference sequence).